This T cell receptor (beta chain) emerged from a study of cytomegalovirus exposure and HLA in healthy donors. Study findings and constraints: Reported results showed that the classifier diagnosed cytomegalovirus status with high specificity and sensitivity. Owing to their indistinguishability, certain V segments, notably TRBV6-2 and TRBV6-3, were excluded. Most TCR sequences were uncommon, yet certain public TCRs appeared in many donors.

The CDR3 length is 14 residues. With 4 bases clipped from V and 5 bases from J, the junction kept 6 bases outside the gene matches. Germline CDR1 SQVTM, CDR2 ANQGSEA. Each of the donors was a healthy bone marrow donor. PCR primers comprised 60 Vbeta and 13 Jbeta primers. Only in-frame clones appear in the TCRdb table, and some are missing; sequencing was by immunoSEQ multiplex PCR. The profile shows some 150,000 clones, 60% to 80% of them singletons. A remark on this clone: The antigen remains undetermined.

This clonotype originated in a male donor in good health and CMV-seronegative. The sequencing sample was made of PBMCs. V gene TRBV29-1 combines with J gene TRBJ1-1; 11 bases map to TRBD1. Here the CDR3 reads CSVGGTGGITEAFF. CDR3 in DNA: TGCAGCGTTGGTGGGACAGGGGGAATAACTGAAGCTTTCTTT.